This TCR beta chain was captured in a study of T cells after yellow fever vaccination. The CDR3 extends over 13 amino acids. Germline V gene sequence: CDR1 DFQATT, CDR2 SNEGSKA (reference sequence). The V gene end was trimmed by 6 bases and the J gene end by 3 bases; junction bases not matched to a gene: 4. The table lists this clonotype with a few counts. TCRdb re-derived calls from the 5' RACE reads in MiXCR, one entry per CDR3 protein. The sample lists about 340,000 distinct CDR3 sequences, roughly 4% occurring once. V gene TRBV20-1 combines with J gene TRBJ2-3; TRBD1 agrees at 9 bases. Material: PBMCs, obtained 5 days after the yellow fever booster vaccination. This receptor was obtained from a man aged 18 to 29 who received the YFV17D yellow fever vaccine. This CDR3 reads CSADDRGTDTQYF. The CDR3 DNA reads as TGCAGTGCCGACGACAGGGGGACAGATACGCAGTATTTT.